Presented here are 12 T cell receptor beta chains from one specimen sequenced in a study of response to subunit inactivated influenza vaccine. In TCRdb, the RT-PCR reads were re-called with MiXCR into one record per CDR3 protein. The sample lists about 650,000 distinct CDR3 sequences, about 15% occurring once. The specimen comprised PBMCs from blood, sampled about 12 days after vaccination. These receptors originate from a man over 45 who received an inactivated influenza vaccine.

The V call is TRBV5-1, the J call TRBJ1-4; D not certain. Germline assignment: CDR1 SGHRS and CDR2 YFSETQ. The V end was cut by 0 bases, the J end by 8 bases, with 14 bases between. The CDR3 has 15 residues. The CDR3 reads CASSLGQTFVEKLFF. As DNA, the CDR3 is TGCGCCAGCAGCTTGGGACAAACTTTCGTGGAAAAACTGTTTTTT.

This clonotype was seen a few times. The CDR3 DNA follows: TGCGCCAGCAGCCAAGGGGGCCTAGCGGGCTCGAACACCGGGGAGCTGTTTTTT. Translated: CASSQGGLAGSNTGELFF. The chain is built from TRBV4-1 and TRBJ2-2; 8 positions agree with TRBD2. CDR3 length: 18 amino acids. Germline V gene lookup returns CDR1 MGHRA and CDR2 YSYEKL. V dropped 1 base and J dropped 0; count of bases not matched to a gene: 7.

This clonotype was seen a few times. The genes are TRBV6-1 and TRBJ2-7; 8 nucleotides match TRBD2. Looked up from germline, CDR1 is MNHNS and CDR2 is SASEGT. V trimming: 6 bases; J trimming: 1 base; junction bases outside the gene matches: 11. The CDR3 runs 16 residues. The CDR3 nucleotides read TGTGCCAGCAGAGACGGGGCGGGAGGTAGATCCTACGAGCAGTACTTC. Encoded protein: CASRDGAGGRSYEQYF.

This clonotype has at least ten counts. This chain links TRBV5-6 with TRBJ2-1; 9 positions agree with TRBD1. The V and J ends lost 4 bases and 5 bases, in that order; junction bases with no gene match: 7. The CDR3 covers 15 residues. From germline, CDR1 is SGHDT and CDR2 YYEEEE. Here the CDR3 DNA reads TGTGCCAGCAGCCCATTGGACAGGGGAAACAATGAGCAGTTCTTC. Translated: CASSPLDRGNNEQFF.

This clonotype has more than one count but fewer than ten. The V gene is TRBV27, the J gene TRBJ2-7, with TRBD1 matching 9 bases. CDR1 and CDR2 (germline): MNHEY, SMNVEV (reference sequence). V lost 5 bases and J lost 5; bases outside the gene matches: 13. The CDR3 totals 16 residues. The CDR3 sequence: CASSPQMTGGGNEQYF. Written as DNA, the CDR3 is TGTGCCAGCAGTCCTCAAATGACAGGGGGTGGCAACGAGCAGTACTTC.

This rearrangement joins TRBV6-1 to TRBJ1-2; D uncertain. The CDR3 loop spans 13 amino acids. In germline, CDR1 is MNHNS, CDR2 SASEGT. V shed 3 bases and J shed 4 bases, with 9 bases lying between them. The CDR3 protein is CASSESQRYGYTF. The CDR3 bases are TGTGCCAGCAGTGAGTCACAGCGCTATGGCTACACCTTC.

The chain has TRBV12-3 or TRBV12-4 and TRBJ2-3; no reliable D call. The CDR3 has 14 amino acids. V lost 3 bases, J lost 2 bases, and 9 bases lay in between. The CDR3, as DNA: TGTGCCAGCAGTTTCCAGCCTAACACAGATACGCAGTATTTT. Residues: CASSFQPNTDTQYF.

The chain combines TRBV10-3 with TRBJ2-1; D tentatively fits TRBD1 or TRBD2 (5 bases each). The V end lost 8 bases, the J end lost 6 bases, and 11 bases lay between the germline ends. This CDR3 is 12 amino acids long. Germline values: CDR1 ENHRY, CDR2 SYGVKD. The CDR3 is CAISGTVNEQFF. In DNA, the CDR3 is TGTGCCATCTCGGGGACGGTCAATGAGCAGTTCTTC.

There are a few counts of this clonotype. V gene TRBV29-1 combines with J gene TRBJ1-1, with D unresolved. V lost 5 bases and J 6 bases, leaving 13 bases between the germline ends. Per the germline V gene, CDR1 is SQVTM and CDR2 is ANQGSEA. The CDR3 extends over 12 amino acids. CDR3 DNA sequence: TGCAGCGTTTGCCGCTCCGGAGCTGAAGCTTTCTTT. Translating it yields CSVCRSGAEAFF.

The J gene is TRBJ2-7, the V gene TRBV28; D gene uncertain. This CDR3 has 14 residues. Germline V lookup: CDR1 MDHEN, CDR2 SYDVKM. Trimming took off 6 bases at V and 0 bases at J, with 12 bases between the two ends. The CDR3 DNA is TGTGCCAGCAGCCGACCCCTCAGCTCCTACGAGCAGTACTTC. It translates to CASSRPLSSYEQYF.

This clonotype occurred a few times. V and J are TRBV20-1 and TRBJ2-3, with D unclear. The CDR3 extends over 11 amino acids. The V gene's germline CDR1 is DFQATT and CDR2 SNEGSKA (reference sequence). The CDR3 DNA is TGCAGAGCCCTAAACACAGATACGCAGTATTTT. Its protein is CRALNTDTQYF.

This clonotype occurred many times. The chain carries TRBV29-1 and TRBJ2-7; 7 nucleotides agree with TRBD1. The CDR3 totals 13 residues. The V segment lost 4 bases and the J segment 2 bases; nucleotides outside the gene matches: 5. CDR1 and CDR2 (germline): SQVTM, ANQGSEA. CDR3 coding DNA: TGCAGCGTTGTCCGACAGGGAGCCTACGAGCAGTACTTC. Translated, it gives CSVVRQGAYEQYF.